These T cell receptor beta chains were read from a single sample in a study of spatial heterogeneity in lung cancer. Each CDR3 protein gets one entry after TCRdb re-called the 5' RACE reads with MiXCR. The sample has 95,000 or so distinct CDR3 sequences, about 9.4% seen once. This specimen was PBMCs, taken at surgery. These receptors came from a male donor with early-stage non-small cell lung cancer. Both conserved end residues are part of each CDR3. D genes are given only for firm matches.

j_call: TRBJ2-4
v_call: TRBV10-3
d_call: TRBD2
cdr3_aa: CAISDGMGGKNIQYF

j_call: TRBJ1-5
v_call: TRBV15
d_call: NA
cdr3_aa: CATSGFNQPQHF

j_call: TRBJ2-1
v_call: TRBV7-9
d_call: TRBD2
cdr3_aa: CASILAGVNNEQFF

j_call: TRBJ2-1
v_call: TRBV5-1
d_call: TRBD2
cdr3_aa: CASSSASGRLNEQFF

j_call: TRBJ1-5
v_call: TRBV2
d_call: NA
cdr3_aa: CASSEGRLDQPQHF

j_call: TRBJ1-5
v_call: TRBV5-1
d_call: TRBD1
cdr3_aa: CASSPTTGGYNQPQHF

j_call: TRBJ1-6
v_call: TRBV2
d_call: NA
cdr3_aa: CASSGTVISNSPLHF

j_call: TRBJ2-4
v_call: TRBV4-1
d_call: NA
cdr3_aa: CASSQQGLAKNIQYF

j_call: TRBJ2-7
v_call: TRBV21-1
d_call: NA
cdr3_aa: CASSKSRDYPYEQYF

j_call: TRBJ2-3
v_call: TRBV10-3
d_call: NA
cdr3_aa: CAISVGTSSTDTQYF

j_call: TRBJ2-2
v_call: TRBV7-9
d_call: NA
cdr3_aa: CASSQRSLANTGELFF

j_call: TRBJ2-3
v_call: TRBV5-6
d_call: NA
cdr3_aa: CASSLGADTFSTDTQYF

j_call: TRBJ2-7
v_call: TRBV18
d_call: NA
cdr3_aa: CASSPIAGITYEQYF

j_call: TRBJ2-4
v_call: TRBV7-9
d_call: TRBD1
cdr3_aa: CASSLDRAENIQYF

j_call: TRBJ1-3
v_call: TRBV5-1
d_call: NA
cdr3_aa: CASSLEISGNTIYF

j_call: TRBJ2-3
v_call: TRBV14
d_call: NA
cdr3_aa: CASSQESRGTQYF

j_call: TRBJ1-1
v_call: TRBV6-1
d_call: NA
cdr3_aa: CASSTQGPNTEAFF

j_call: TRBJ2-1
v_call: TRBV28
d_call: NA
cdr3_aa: CASSSPPGMRNEQFF

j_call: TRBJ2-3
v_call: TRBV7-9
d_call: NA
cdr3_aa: CASSLSQGNGQYF

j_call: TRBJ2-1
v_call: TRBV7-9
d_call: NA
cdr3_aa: CASSPPGVPGNEQFF

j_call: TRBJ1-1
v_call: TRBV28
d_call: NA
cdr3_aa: CASSLVSNEAFF

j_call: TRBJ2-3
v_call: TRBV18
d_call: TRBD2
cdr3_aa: CASSPPSTGGSWDTQYF

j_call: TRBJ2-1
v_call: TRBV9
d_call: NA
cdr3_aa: CASSVEGLVPNEQFF

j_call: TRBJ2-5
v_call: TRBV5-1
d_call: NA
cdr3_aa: CASSPTVGGGAETQYF

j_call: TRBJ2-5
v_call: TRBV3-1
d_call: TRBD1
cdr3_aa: CASSQGVAGTGQETQYF

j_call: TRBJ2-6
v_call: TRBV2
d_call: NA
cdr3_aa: CASRAQSVANVLTF

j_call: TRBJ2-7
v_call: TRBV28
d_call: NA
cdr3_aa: CASAPGSQPTEQYF

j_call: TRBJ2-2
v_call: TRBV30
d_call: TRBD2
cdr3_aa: CAWSASGSGELFF

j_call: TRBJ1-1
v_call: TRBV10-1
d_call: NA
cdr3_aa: CASSGTWGTEAFF

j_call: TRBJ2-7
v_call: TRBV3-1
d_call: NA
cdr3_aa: CASSRGYNEQYF

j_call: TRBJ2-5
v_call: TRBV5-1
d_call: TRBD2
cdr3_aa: CASASGASGALKETQYF

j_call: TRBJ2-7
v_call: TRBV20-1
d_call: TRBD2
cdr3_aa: CSASRLAGRYEQYF

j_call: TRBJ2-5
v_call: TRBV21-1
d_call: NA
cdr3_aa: CASSKDVGLCQETQYF

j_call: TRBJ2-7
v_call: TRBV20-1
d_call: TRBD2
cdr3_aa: CSASGLVGYEQYF

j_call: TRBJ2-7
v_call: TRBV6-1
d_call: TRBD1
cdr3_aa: CASSEDGTASF

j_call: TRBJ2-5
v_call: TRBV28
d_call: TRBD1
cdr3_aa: CASNRGDQETQYF

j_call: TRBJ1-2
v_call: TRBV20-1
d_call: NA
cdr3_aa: CSAPSGRSYGYTF

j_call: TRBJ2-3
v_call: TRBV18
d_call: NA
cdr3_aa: CASSPRVAADTQYF

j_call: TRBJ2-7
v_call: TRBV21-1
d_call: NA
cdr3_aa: CASSTLQGNSYEQYF

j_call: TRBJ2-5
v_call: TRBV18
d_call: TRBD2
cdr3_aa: CASSPTSGQETQYF

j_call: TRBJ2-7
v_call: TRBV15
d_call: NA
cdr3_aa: CATSPWVGLEQYF